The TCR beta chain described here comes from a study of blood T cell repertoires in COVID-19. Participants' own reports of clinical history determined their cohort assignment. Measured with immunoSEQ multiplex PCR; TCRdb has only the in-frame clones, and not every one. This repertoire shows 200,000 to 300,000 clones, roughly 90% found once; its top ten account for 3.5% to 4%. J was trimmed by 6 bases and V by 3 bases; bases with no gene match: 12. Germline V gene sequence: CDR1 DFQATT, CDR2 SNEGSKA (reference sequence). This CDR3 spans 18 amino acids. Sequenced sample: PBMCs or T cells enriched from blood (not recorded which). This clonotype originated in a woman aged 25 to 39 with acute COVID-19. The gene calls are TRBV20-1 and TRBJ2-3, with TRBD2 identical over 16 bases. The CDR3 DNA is TGCAGTGCTAGTCTGGGACTAGCGGGGGGGCCGAAGGCGGATACGCAGTATTTT. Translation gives CSASLGLAGGPKADTQYF.